This T cell receptor beta chain is drawn from a study of tumor and adjacent non-tumor tissue in lung cancer. This clonotype was found once. The CDR3 spans 14 residues. The germline CDR1 and CDR2 sequences are MNHNS and SASEGT. Three rounds of nested PCR, following a modified ARM-PCR protocol, produced the TCRbeta library. From the multiplex PCR reads, TCRdb called clonotypes with MiXCR, one entry per CDR3 protein. There are about 93,000 distinct CDR3 sequences in the sample; 67% occur only once, and 15% to 20% lies in the top ten. The template was RNA from unsorted bulk tissue. The sequence was collected from a man aged 60 to 75 with non-small cell lung cancer. The chain joins TRBV6-1 to TRBJ2-7; D is undetermined. The sample consisted of lung tumor tissue. Here the CDR3 reads CVSSQDPIGYEQYF. The CDR3 bases are TGTGTCAGTAGTCAGGACCCCATCGGATACGAGCAGTACTTC.